Shown below are 27 T cell receptor beta chains from a single sample sequenced in a study of cytomegalovirus exposure and HLA in healthy donors. PCR amplification relied on 60 Vbeta primers (plus 13 Jbeta primers). This table comes from immunoSEQ multiplex PCR, and its TCRdb copy is limited to in-frame clones, with some not included. The sample includes some 180,000 clones, over 65% of them seen just once. Sequences were obtained from PBMCs. All receptors derive from a man aged 18 to 29 in good health and CMV-seronegative.

This chain joins TRBV6-5 and TRBJ2-1; the D gene is possibly TRBD2 (6 bases). V lost 0 bases to trimming and J lost 5 bases, with 14 bases between them. Germline V gene lookup returns CDR1 MNHEY and CDR2 SVGAGI. The CDR3 is 16 amino acids. Here the CDR3 DNA reads TGTGCCAGCAGTTACTCGATCCTTGAGCGGGACAATGAGCAGTTCTTC. The encoded protein is CASSYSILERDNEQFF.

This clone has only one observation. The V gene is TRBV6-5, the J gene TRBJ2-7; 9 bases agree with TRBD1. The CDR3 has 14 amino acids. From germline, CDR1 is MNHEY and CDR2 SVGAGI. V lost 6 bases to trimming and J lost 4 bases; unmatched junction nucleotides: 7. The CDR3 coding sequence is TGTGCCAGCAGGCCGGGACAGGGTGGGTACGAGCAGTACTTC. Translation: CASRPGQGGYEQYF.

This clone was detected a few times. The chain combines TRBV14 with TRBJ2-7, with D unresolved. V lost 1 base and J lost 3, with 7 bases in between. The CDR3 sequence is 13 residues long. Germline V gene lookup returns CDR1 SGHDN and CDR2 FVKESK. DNA for the CDR3: TGTGCCAGCAGCCAAGGGGCGTTCTACGAGCAGTACTTC. Its protein product is CASSQGAFYEQYF.

J is TRBJ2-3 and V is TRBV10-2; TRBD2 aligns across 11 bases. The trim removed 8 bases at V and 4 bases at J, leaving 8 bases unmatched. This CDR3 is 15 amino acids long. CDR1 WSHSY and CDR2 SAAADI come from the germline V gene. CDR3 sequence: CASLLAGGLADTQYF. CDR3 sequence (DNA): TGCGCCAGCTTGCTAGCGGGGGGTCTGGCAGATACGCAGTATTTT.

The chain carries TRBV29-1 and TRBJ2-3; TRBD1 might be the D (6 bases). The CDR3 contains 14 residues. Between the trimmed V and J ends, which lost 4 bases and 2 bases, there was a span of 13 bases. The germline V gene encodes CDR1 SQVTM and CDR2 ANQGSEA. The CDR3 DNA reads as TGCAGCGTTGGGGGGCGGCAGGTCACAGATACGCAGTATTTT. Protein: CSVGGRQVTDTQYF.

The V and J genes are TRBV6-5 and TRBJ2-1; D uncertain. This CDR3 contains 14 residues. Germline CDR1 and CDR2: MNHEY and SVGAGI. Trimming pared 5 bases from V and 2 bases from J, leaving 10 bases between. The CDR3 protein is CASSRQGAYNEQFF. For the CDR3, the DNA is TGTGCCAGCAGTCGACAAGGTGCCTACAATGAGCAGTTCTTC.

About this clone: The junction and the germline gene differ at one end; a read error may be behind it. The chain has TRBV28 and TRBJ1-6, with a possible D match to TRBD1 (5 bases). CDR1 MDHEN and CDR2 SYDVKM come from the germline V gene. This CDR3 comprises 14 residues. CDR3 in amino acids: CASSLGRDNSPPHF. For the CDR3, the DNA is TGTGCCAGCAGTTTAGGCAGGGATAATTCACCCCCCCACTTT.

The chain recombines TRBV13 with TRBJ2-4; no firm D call. Germline V gene data show CDR1 as PRHDT and CDR2 as FYEKMQ (reference sequence). The CDR3 covers 14 residues. Trimming shortened V by 2 bases and J by 5 bases, and 10 bases separated the two germline ends. The CDR3 loop reads CASSLRDGENIQYF. As DNA, the CDR3 is TGTGCCAGCAGCTTAAGAGACGGAGAAAACATTCAGTACTTC. Full variable domain (rest looked up from reference TRBV13 and TRBJ2-4): AAGVIQSPRHLIKEKRETATLKCYPIPRHDTVYWYQQGPGQDPQFLISFYEKMQSDKGSIPDRFSAQQFSDYHSELNMSSLELGDSALYFCASSLRDGENIQYFGAGTRLSVL.

This rearrangement joins TRBV28 to TRBJ1-5; 7 nucleotides agree with TRBD1. After removal of 5 bases from V and 0 bases from J, the junction contained 7 bases not matched to a gene. Germline CDR1 reads MDHEN; CDR2 reads SYDVKM. The CDR3 is made up of 16 amino acids. The CDR3 coding sequence is TGTGCCAGCAGTCCCGCCGGGACAGTTAGCAATCAGCCCCAGCATTTT. This codes for CASSPAGTVSNQPQHF.

This chain joins TRBV11-2 and TRBJ1-2, with 7 positions matching TRBD1. CDR1 SGHAT and CDR2 FQNNGV come from the germline V gene. With 4 bases clipped from V and 4 bases from J, the junction kept 3 bases outside the gene matches. The CDR3 is 13 amino acids. The DNA for the CDR3 is TGTGCCAGCAGCTCTACAGGGGCCTATGGCTACACCTTC. Amino acids: CASSSTGAYGYTF.

V usage is TRBV11-3 and J usage is TRBJ2-2; TRBD2 might be the D (6 bases). Germline V gene sequence: CDR1 SGHNT, CDR2 YENEEA. V dropped 2 bases and J dropped 2 bases, with 15 bases sitting between them. The CDR3 runs 17 residues. For the CDR3, the DNA is TGTGCCAGCAGCTTACGTGCAGCCGGGAGCAACACCGGGGAGCTGTTTTTT. The encoded protein is CASSLRAAGSNTGELFF. Using reference TRBV11-3 and TRBJ2-2 for the parts outside the CDR3, the full variable domain is EAGVVQSPRYKIIEKKQPVAFWCNPISGHNTLYWYLQNLGQGPELLIRYENEEAVDDSQLPKDRFSAERLKGVDSTLKIQPAELGDSAVYLCASSLRAAGSNTGELFFGEGSRLTVL.

The chain carries TRBV6-6 and TRBJ2-1, with 9 nucleotides matching TRBD2. Germline V gene sequence: CDR1 MNHNY, CDR2 SVGAGI (reference sequence). The CDR3 extends over 15 amino acids. J gave up 1 base and V 6 bases, and 4 bases lay outside the gene matches. The CDR3 nucleotides read TGTGCCAGCAGGACAGGACTAGCGTCCTACAATGAGCAGTTCTTC. The encoded protein is CASRTGLASYNEQFF.

The chain uses TRBV20-1 and TRBJ2-3, with D maybe TRBD2 (6 bases). This CDR3 is 11 amino acids long. Per germline, CDR1 DFQATT and CDR2 SNEGSKA (reference sequence). The CDR3 sequence is CSLWAGNTQYF. CDR3 DNA sequence: TGCAGCCTCTGGGCGGGGAATACGCAGTATTTT.

The V call is TRBV30, the J call TRBJ2-7; a possible D gene is TRBD2 (6 bases). The CDR3 consists of 12 residues. Germline CDR1 is GTSNPN and CDR2 is SVGIG (reference sequence). Trimming left V 8 bases short and J 2 bases short, with 13 bases between. CDR3: CAGGDLAYEQYF. CDR3 DNA: TGTGCCGGAGGGGACTTAGCCTACGAGCAGTACTTC. Variable domain in full (rest from reference TRBV30 and TRBJ2-7): SQTIHQWPATLVQPVGSPLSLECTVEGTSNPNLYWYRQAAGRGLQLLFYSVGIGQISSEVPQNLSASRPQDRQFILSSKKLLLSDSGFYLCAGGDLAYEQYFGPGTRLTVT.

In its sample, this clone was seen a few times. The chain links TRBV7-6 to TRBJ1-3, with 8 bases identical to TRBD1. After removal of 1 base from V and 8 bases from J, the junction contained 7 bases not matched to a gene. CDR3 length: 15 amino acids. Per germline, CDR1 SGHVS and CDR2 FNYEAQ. CDR3 amino acids: CASSLGTGTGDTIYF. CDR3 bases: TGTGCCAGCAGCTTAGGGACCGGGACAGGAGACACCATATATTTT.

The chain employs TRBV5-4 and TRBJ1-4; 7 bases match TRBD1. The CDR3 totals 17 residues. Trimming removed 4 bases from V and 0 bases from J; junction bases left unmatched: 9. Per the germline V gene, CDR1 is SGHNT and CDR2 is YYREEE (reference sequence). CDR3 sequence (DNA): TGTGCCAGCAGCCCGGCAGGCAGGGGGGCAACTAATGAAAAACTGTTTTTT. Translated: CASSPAGRGATNEKLFF.

A note on this clone: At the DNA level, this CDR3 is encoded by other sequences in the same sample as well. V gene TRBV9 combines with J gene TRBJ1-2; a weak D match, TRBD1 (6 bases). The ends were cut back, 0 bases at V and 3 bases at J, with 9 bases in the middle. Germline lookup yields CDR1 SGDLS and CDR2 YYNGEE. The CDR3 totals 14 residues. CDR3: CASSVGGGDYGYTF. The CDR3 coding sequence is TGTGCCAGCAGCGTAGGAGGGGGAGACTATGGCTACACCTTC.

The rearrangement uses TRBV6-5 and TRBJ2-7, with TRBD1 matching 7 bases. Germline CDR1 is MNHEY and CDR2 is SVGAGI. This CDR3 spans 14 amino acids. Losses at the gene ends were 6 bases for V and 0 bases for J; bases not matched to a gene: 5. This chain's CDR3 is CASSPTGSSYEQYF. The CDR3, as DNA: TGTGCCAGCAGCCCGACAGGGAGCTCCTACGAGCAGTACTTC.

This rearrangement joins TRBV9 to TRBJ1-6; D gene uncertain. This CDR3 has 14 residues. The germline gives CDR1 SGDLS, CDR2 YYNGEE. Between the trimmed V and J ends, which lost 0 bases and 7 bases, there was a span of 8 bases. The CDR3 DNA reads as TGTGCCAGCAGCGTAGCAGGTCGAAATTCACCCCTCCACTTT. Its protein product is CASSVAGRNSPLHF.

CDR3 protein: CASSPSRSEQYF. The CDR3 DNA reads TGTGCCAGCAGTCCTTCTAGATCCGAGCAGTACTTC. The gene calls are TRBV7-9 and TRBJ2-7; D is ambiguous. The CDR3 is made up of 12 amino acids. The germline CDR1 and CDR2 sequences are SEHNR and FQNEAQ (reference sequence). The germline V and J ends were trimmed by 6 bases and 6 bases, with 12 bases remaining between them.

This clone has more than one count but fewer than ten. DNA of the CDR3: TGTGCCAGCAGCAGTCCGGCTAGCCCCTCCTACAATGAGCAGTTCTTC. This encodes CASSSPASPSYNEQFF. V usage is TRBV7-9 and J usage is TRBJ2-1, with D possibly TRBD2 on 5 matching bases. V was shortened by 5 bases and J by 0 bases, with 14 bases between the two germline ends. The CDR3 has 16 amino acids. Germline CDR1 SEHNR, CDR2 FQNEAQ (reference sequence).

The J gene is TRBJ1-2, the V gene TRBV10-3; D gene unclear. The CDR3 covers 13 residues. The V and J ends lost 3 bases and 6 bases respectively, with 11 bases between them. Germline V gene lookup returns CDR1 ENHRY and CDR2 SYGVKD. The DNA for the CDR3 is TGTGCCATCAGTGACTCGGGTGTTGATGGCTACACCTTC. Amino acid sequence: CAISDSGVDGYTF.

This clone appeared once. The genes are TRBV9 and TRBJ1-1; the D gene is possibly TRBD1 (5 bases). Deletions cut 4 bases from V and 0 bases from J, with 13 bases between. The CDR3 is 15 residues long. Germline V gene sequence: CDR1 SGDLS, CDR2 YYNGEE. CDR3 coding DNA: TGTGCCAGCAGCCTGGGGAGGGGAATGAACACTGAAGCTTTCTTT. This gives the protein CASSLGRGMNTEAFF.

The chain links TRBV5-1 to TRBJ2-7; the D gene is possibly TRBD1 (6 bases). Trimming cost V 2 bases and J 2 bases, with 11 bases left between them. This CDR3 has 14 amino acids. The V gene's germline CDR1 is SGHRS and CDR2 YFSETQ. CDR3 region: CASSFRNRAYEQYF. The CDR3 DNA follows: TGCGCCAGCAGCTTTCGAAACAGGGCCTACGAGCAGTACTTC.

The rearrangement joins TRBV29-1 to TRBJ2-3; the D is unclear. The V gene's germline CDR1 is SQVTM and CDR2 ANQGSEA. The length of the CDR3 is 12 residues. Trimming pared 7 bases from V and 1 base from J, leaving 9 bases between. CDR3 region: CSARSGTDTQYF. The CDR3 nucleotides are TGCAGCGCACGGAGCGGCACAGATACGCAGTATTTT.

This clone appeared a single time. V gene TRBV30 combines with J gene TRBJ2-5, with D possibly TRBD1 on 5 matching bases. Germline lookup yields CDR1 GTSNPN and CDR2 SVGIG (reference sequence). This CDR3 has 15 residues. V shed 3 bases and J shed 0 bases, with 14 bases lying between them. CDR3 protein: CAWSIGAGNQETQYF. The CDR3 nucleotides read TGTGCCTGGAGCATAGGGGCAGGGAACCAAGAGACCCAGTACTTC.

The rearrangement uses TRBV28 and TRBJ2-7; TRBD1 might be the D (5 bases). CDR1 is MDHEN, CDR2 SYDVKM, per germline. Trimming stripped 7 bases from V and 5 bases from J, with 12 bases between. CDR3 length: 12 residues. The CDR3 DNA follows: TGTGCCAGCAAGGGGCCGAACCACGAGCAGTACTTC. It is translated as CASKGPNHEQYF.